The next 6 T cell receptor beta chains were all read from a single sample in a study of early T cells in non-severe SARS-CoV-2 infection. TCRdb independently ran MiXCR on the 5' RACE reads; one entry per CDR3 protein. This sample yields about 49,000 distinct CDR3 sequences, of which about 4% are seen a single time; 5% to 6.5% belongs to the top ten. Sequenced: whole blood. These receptors were taken from an adult who was a healthcare worker with PCR-confirmed SARS-CoV-2 infection or an uninfected control (not recorded which).

V is TRBV12-5 and J is TRBJ2-1, with 9 bases lining up with TRBD1. This CDR3 spans 14 amino acids. Per germline, CDR1 LGHNT and CDR2 FRNRAP. V was clipped by 5 bases and J by 6 bases; unmatched bases: 5. The chain's CDR3 is CASGPGQGSNEQFF. The CDR3 DNA sequence: TGTGCTAGTGGTCCCGGACAGGGGAGCAATGAGCAGTTCTTC.

The table lists this clonotype with many counts. The chain carries TRBV12-3 or TRBV12-4 and TRBJ1-5, with D unresolved. The CDR3 runs to 12 residues. V dropped 6 bases and J dropped 9 bases, with 12 bases sitting between them. The CDR3 region has the DNA TGTGCCAGCAGCCGCCCTCGGGGGCCCCAGCATTTT. Its protein is CASSRPRGPQHF.

This chain links TRBV5-1 with TRBJ2-7, with TRBD1 matching 9 bases. The germline CDR1 and CDR2 sequences are SGHRS and YFSETQ. The V gene end was trimmed by 7 bases and the J gene end by 9 bases; junction bases not matched to a gene: 8. This CDR3 spans 12 amino acids. In DNA, the CDR3 is TGCGCCAGCGGGACAGGGTCGGTTGGGCAGTACTTC. It yields the protein CASGTGSVGQYF.

This clonotype was counted many times. V gene TRBV13 combines with J gene TRBJ2-7, with D uncertain. The V gene lost 2 bases and the J gene lost 6 bases, with 14 bases spanning the gap. The CDR3 runs 14 residues. Germline V gene data show CDR1 as PRHDT and CDR2 as FYEKMQ (reference sequence). The CDR3: CASSLNPNLGEQYF. The CDR3 coding sequence is TGTGCCAGCAGCTTAAACCCTAATCTCGGCGAGCAGTACTTC.

Ten or more counts support this clonotype. The rearrangement uses TRBV7-2 and TRBJ2-1, with 9 bases fitting TRBD1. Germline-derived CDR1 and CDR2 are SGHTA and FQGNSA. The CDR3 has 13 residues. With V trimmed by 5 bases and J by 7 bases, 3 bases remained unmatched. CDR3 protein: CASSIDRGNEQFF. CDR3 DNA sequence: TGTGCCAGCAGCATCGACAGGGGGAATGAGCAGTTCTTC.

The rearrangement joins TRBV29-1 to TRBJ2-5; D not certain. The germline V gene encodes CDR1 SQVTM and CDR2 ANQGSEA. This CDR3 contains 12 residues. V was pared by 1 base and J by 4 bases, with 7 bases between. The CDR3 region has the DNA TGCAGCGTTGAAGGCGGAGTAGAGACCCAGTACTTC. Translated: CSVEGGVETQYF.